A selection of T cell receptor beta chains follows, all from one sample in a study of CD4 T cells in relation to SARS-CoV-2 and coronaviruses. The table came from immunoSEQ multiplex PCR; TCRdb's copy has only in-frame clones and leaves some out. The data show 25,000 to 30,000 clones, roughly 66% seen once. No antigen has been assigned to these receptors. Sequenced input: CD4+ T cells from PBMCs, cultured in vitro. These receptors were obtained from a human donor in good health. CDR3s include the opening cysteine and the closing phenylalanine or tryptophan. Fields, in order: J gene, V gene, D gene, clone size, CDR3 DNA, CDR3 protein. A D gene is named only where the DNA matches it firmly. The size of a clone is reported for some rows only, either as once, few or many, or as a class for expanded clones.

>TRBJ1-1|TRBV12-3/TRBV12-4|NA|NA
TGTGCCAGCAGTTTAAATGAAGCTTTCTTT
CASSLNEAFF
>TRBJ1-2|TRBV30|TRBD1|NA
TGTGCCTGGAGTGCCGACAGGGTGGCCGACAACAAATATGGCTACACCTTC
CAWSADRVADNKYGYTF
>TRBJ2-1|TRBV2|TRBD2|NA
TGTGCCAGCAGAGGGACTAGCGAGCAACACAATGAGCAGTTCTTC
CASRGTSEQHNEQFF
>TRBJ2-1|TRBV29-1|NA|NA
TGCAGCGTCGAACCAGGGGACACCCTACGGAATGAGCAGTTCTTC
CSVEPGDTLRNEQFF
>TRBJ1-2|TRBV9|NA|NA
TGTGCCAGCAGCTCCCTACCGGTCTATGGCTACACCTTC
CASSSLPVYGYTF
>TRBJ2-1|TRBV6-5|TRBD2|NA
TGTGCCAGTCGGGACTACCAAGATAATGAGCAGTTCTTC
CASRDYQDNEQFF
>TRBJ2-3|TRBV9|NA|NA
TGTGCCAGCAGCGTAGGAGGAGGGGGTCCAGATACGCAGTATTTT
CASSVGGGGPDTQYF
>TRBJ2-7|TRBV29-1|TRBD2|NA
TGCAGCGTTGAGTTGCTAGCGGGAGGTTCCTACGAGCAGTACTTC
CSVELLAGGSYEQYF
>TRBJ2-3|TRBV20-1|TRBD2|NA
TGCAGTGCTAGTTTCAGCGGGGGGCTTGGCACAGATACGCAGTATTTT
CSASFSGGLGTDTQYF
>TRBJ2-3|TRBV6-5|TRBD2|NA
TGTGCCAGCAGTTACGCCCTAGCGGGGGGACTAGATACGCAGTATTTT
CASSYALAGGLDTQYF
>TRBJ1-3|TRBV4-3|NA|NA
TGCGCCAGCAGCCAAGACTGGACATACGGAAACACCATATATTTT
CASSQDWTYGNTIYF
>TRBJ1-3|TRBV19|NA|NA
TGTGCCAGTAATATCTTCGGAAACACCATATATTTT
CASNIFGNTIYF
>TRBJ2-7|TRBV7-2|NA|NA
TGTGCCAGCAGCTTAGCGTGGCAGGCCTACGAGCAGTACTTC
CASSLAWQAYEQYF
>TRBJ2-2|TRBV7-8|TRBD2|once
TGTGCCAGCAGCTTAGAGTTAGCGGGGGTTAACACCGGGGAGCTGTTTTTT
CASSLELAGVNTGELFF
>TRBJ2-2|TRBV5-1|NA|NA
TGCGCCAGCAGCCAAACACGGAACACCGGGGAGCTGTTTTTT
CASSQTRNTGELFF
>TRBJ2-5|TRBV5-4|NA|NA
TGTGCCAGCAGCCCCTCTGCGGGGGCTCGAGAGACCCAGTACTTC
CASSPSAGARETQYF
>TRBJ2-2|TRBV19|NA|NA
TGTGCCACGGGGAGGCTTTGGGGGACGAACACCGGGGAGCTGTTTTTT
CATGRLWGTNTGELFF
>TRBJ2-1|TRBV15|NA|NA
TGTGCCACCAGCAGAGGAGGCGGGGGCGCAGACAATGAGCAGTTCTTC
CATSRGGGGADNEQFF
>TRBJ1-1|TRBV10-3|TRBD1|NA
TGTGCCACAGGGACAGGTTTCGGGAGCACTGAAGCTTTCTTT
CATGTGFGSTEAFF
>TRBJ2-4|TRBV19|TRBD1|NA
TGTGCCAGTAGTATACGTGGACAGGGTGGCATTCAGTACTTC
CASSIRGQGGIQYF
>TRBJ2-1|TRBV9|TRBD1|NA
TGTGCCAGCAGCGTCAGGGGGTTCTCCTACAATGAGCAGTTCTTC
CASSVRGFSYNEQFF
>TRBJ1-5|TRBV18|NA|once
TGTGCCAGCTCACCACCGGGAGGGGTCGGTCAGCCCCAGCATTTT
CASSPPGGVGQPQHF
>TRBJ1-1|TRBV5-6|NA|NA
TGTGCCAGCAGCTTGGGGGGTAACACTGAAGCTTTCTTT
CASSLGGNTEAFF
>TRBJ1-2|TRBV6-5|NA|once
TGTGCCAGCAGTCTAGACAGAGACTATGGCTACACCTTC
CASSLDRDYGYTF
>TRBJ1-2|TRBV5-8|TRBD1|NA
TGTGCCAGCAGCTGGGGACAGGATAACTATGGCTACACCTTC
CASSWGQDNYGYTF
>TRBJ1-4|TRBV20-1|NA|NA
TGCAGTGCTAGTCGTGGGGGAACTAATGAAAAACTGTTTTTT
CSASRGGTNEKLFF
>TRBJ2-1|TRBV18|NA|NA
TGTGCCAGCTCACCATCCCAGAACTACAATGAGCAGTTCTTC
CASSPSQNYNEQFF
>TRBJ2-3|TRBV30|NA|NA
TGTGCCTGGAGTACAGGGCAGACGCAGTATTTT
CAWSTGQTQYF
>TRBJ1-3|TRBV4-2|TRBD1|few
TGTGCCAGCAGCCAAGATTACAGGGGAGGTGGAAACACCATATATTTT
CASSQDYRGGGNTIYF
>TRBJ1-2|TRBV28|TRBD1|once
TGTGCCAGCAGACCCCGGGACAGGATGTATGGCTACACCTTC
CASRPRDRMYGYTF
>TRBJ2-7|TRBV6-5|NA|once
TGTGCCAGCAGGAGAGGGTCCCTTTTCGAGCAGTACTTC
CASRRGSLFEQYF